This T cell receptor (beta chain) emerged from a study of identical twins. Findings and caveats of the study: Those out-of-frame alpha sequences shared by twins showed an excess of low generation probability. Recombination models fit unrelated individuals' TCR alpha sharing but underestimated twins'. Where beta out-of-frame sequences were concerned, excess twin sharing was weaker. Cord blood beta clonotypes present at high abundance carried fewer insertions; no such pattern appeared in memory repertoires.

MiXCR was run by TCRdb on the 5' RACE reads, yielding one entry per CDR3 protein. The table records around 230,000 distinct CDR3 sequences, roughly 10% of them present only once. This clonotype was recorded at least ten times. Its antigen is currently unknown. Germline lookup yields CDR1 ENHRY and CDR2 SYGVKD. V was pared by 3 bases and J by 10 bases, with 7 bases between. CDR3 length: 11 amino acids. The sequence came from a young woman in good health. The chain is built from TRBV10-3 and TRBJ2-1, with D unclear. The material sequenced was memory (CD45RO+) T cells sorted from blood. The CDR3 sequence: CAISEGIEQFF. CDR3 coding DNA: TGTGCCATCAGTGAAGGCATAGAGCAGTTCTTC.